This T cell receptor beta chain was obtained from a study of shared clonotypes between healthy human individuals. Study summary: The study used three CD4 naive, three CD4 memory, two CD8 naive and one CD8 memory plate per donor. Broader study findings: Sorted-subset samples were not fully sequenced, rarefaction indicated. Measured sharing among donors was expected to vary with sequencing depth.

The investigators split CD4+ cells into a CD45RA+ naive subset and a CD45RA-negative memory subset. The assay was immunoSEQ multiplex PCR, and TCRdb's table has in-frame clones only and misses some. The repertoire holds some 2.1 million clones, with roughly 96% as singletons. In the case of this clone: Its matching antigen is unknown.

This receptor was identified in a man aged 18 to 29 in good health. The sequenced sample was naive CD4+ T cells sorted from blood. Subset defined: CD45RA+ positively selected.

CDR3 DNA: TGTGCCAGCAGCCTACCAACTAGCGGGAGAACAGATACGCAGTATTTT. Its protein product is CASSLPTSGRTDTQYF. The genes are TRBV5-4 and TRBJ2-3, with TRBD2 matching over 11 bases. The germline gives CDR1 SGHNT, CDR2 YYREEE (reference sequence). The J segment lost 3 bases and the V segment lost 4 bases, leaving 7 bases of the junction unmatched. The CDR3 has 16 amino acids.